This TCR beta chain was profiled in a study of immune evolution from preneoplasia to lung adenocarcinoma. Broader study findings: Highest clonality occurred in KRAS-mutant, not EGFR-mutant or double wild-type, nodules.

This clone was seen only a few times. Its antigen is as yet unknown. The data were produced by immunoSEQ multiplex PCR, yet TCRdb's version contains in-frame clones alone and is incomplete. The top ten hold less than 6% of the sample, which has about 41,000 clones, around 80% seen once. V was clipped by 0 bases and J by 7 bases, with 4 bases between them. From germline, CDR1 is MNHEY and CDR2 SVGAGI. This CDR3 contains 12 residues. This clonotype originated in a person in their sixties with lung adenocarcinoma. The sequenced material came from FFPE invasive lung adenocarcinoma tissue. V gene TRBV6-5 combines with J gene TRBJ2-1; no definite D call. This chain's CDR3 is CASSYSGNEQFF. DNA for the CDR3: TGTGCCAGCAGTTACTCGGGGAATGAGCAGTTCTTC.